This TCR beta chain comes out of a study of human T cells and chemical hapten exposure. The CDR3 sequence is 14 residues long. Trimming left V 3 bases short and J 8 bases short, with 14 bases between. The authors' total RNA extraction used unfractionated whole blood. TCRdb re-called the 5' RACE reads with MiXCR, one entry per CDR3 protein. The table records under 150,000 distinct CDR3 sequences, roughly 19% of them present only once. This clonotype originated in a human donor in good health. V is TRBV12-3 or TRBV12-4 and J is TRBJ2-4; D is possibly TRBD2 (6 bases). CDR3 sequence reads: CASSFGGRGDIQYF. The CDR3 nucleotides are TGTGCCAGCAGTTTTGGAGGGAGAGGGGACATTCAGTACTTC.